The rows below give T cell receptor beta chains drawn from one sample of a study of radiation and T cells in renal cell carcinoma. This table comes from immunoSEQ multiplex PCR, and its TCRdb copy is limited to in-frame clones, with some not included. The sample includes about 24,000 clones, about three fifths of them seen just once. Sequenced material: tumor tissue, taken from a patient whose treatment was nephrectomy without radiotherapy. The source is a man aged 40-55 years with renal cell carcinoma. Each CDR3 is given with its conserved first and last residue. Fields, in order: V gene, D gene, clone size, J gene, CDR3 protein, CDR3 DNA. D genes are given only for firm matches. Only some rows state a clone size, as once, few, many or a class for expanded clones.

TRBV28	NA	NA	TRBJ1-1	CASSPMMAGTTEAFF	TGTGCCAGCAGTCCCATGATGGCAGGGACCACTGAAGCTTTCTTT
TRBV7-6	NA	few	TRBJ1-5	CASSPFDGGRGQPQHF	TGTGCCAGCAGCCCCTTCGACGGGGGCCGGGGTCAGCCCCAGCATTTT
TRBV6-5	TRBD1	many	TRBJ1-4	CASSRTGATNEKLFF	TGTGCCAGCAGCCGGACAGGCGCAACTAATGAAAAACTGTTTTTT
TRBV7-4	NA	few	TRBJ1-2	CASRPYGRHLRSGCGYTF	TGTGCCAGCCGCCCATACGGCAGACATTTACGGTCGGGTTGTGGCTACACCTTC
TRBV2	TRBD1	NA	TRBJ1-1	CASSEGTGALLEAFF	TGTGCCAGCAGTGAAGGGACAGGGGCCCTACTTGAAGCTTTCTTT
TRBV15	NA	NA	TRBJ2-6	CATSKTAGANVLTF	TGTGCCACCAGCAAGACAGCCGGGGCCAACGTCCTGACTTTC
TRBV6-5	NA	few	TRBJ1-1	CASSAAGSATEAFF	TGTGCCAGCAGTGCGGCAGGGTCGGCTACTGAAGCTTTCTTT
TRBV9	TRBD1	NA	TRBJ2-6	CASSARDSFYPGANVLTF	TGTGCCAGCAGCGCAAGGGACAGCTTCTATCCTGGGGCCAACGTCCTGACTTTC
TRBV30	NA	many	TRBJ2-6	CAWSAIGANVLTF	TGTGCCTGGAGTGCTATTGGGGCCAACGTCCTGACTTTC
TRBV4-1	NA	NA	TRBJ1-2	CASSQVVGSGYTF	TGCGCCAGCAGCCAAGTTGTAGGTTCGGGCTACACCTTC
TRBV6-6	NA	NA	TRBJ1-4	CASSYGQGGEKLFF	TGTGCCAGCAGTTACGGTCAGGGTGGTGAAAAACTGTTTTTT
TRBV19	NA	once	TRBJ2-4	CASSMPPGAGKNIQYF	TGTGCCAGTAGTATGCCCCCTGGGGCAGGCAAAAACATTCAGTACTTC
TRBV25-1	NA	NA	TRBJ1-2	CASSAGLGYTF	TGTGCCAGCAGTGCAGGGCTCGGCTACACCTTC
TRBV4-3	TRBD1	NA	TRBJ1-6	CASSQDGTGGYNSPLHF	TGCGCCAGCAGCCAAGATGGGACAGGGGGGTATAATTCACCCCTCCACTTT
TRBV27	TRBD2	once	TRBJ2-2	CASTSRGGGRTGELFF	TGTGCCAGCACATCCCGCGGGGGAGGGCGAACCGGGGAGCTGTTTTTT
TRBV27	TRBD1	NA	TRBJ1-2	CASSSAQGAYGYTF	TGTGCCAGCAGTTCCGCACAGGGGGCATATGGCTACACCTTC
TRBV28	TRBD1	medium-sized	TRBJ1-2	CASSPRAGTGEISYTF	TGTGCCAGCAGTCCTCGGGCCGGGACAGGGGAAATTTCTTACACCTTC
TRBV5-1	TRBD1	NA	TRBJ1-1	CASSPSPGQNMNTEAFF	TGCGCCAGCAGCCCGTCTCCGGGACAGAACATGAACACTGAAGCTTTCTTT
TRBV5-4	NA	few	TRBJ1-1	CASSLAAENTEAFF	TGTGCCAGCAGCTTGGCGGCAGAGAACACTGAAGCTTTCTTT
TRBV27	NA	medium-sized	TRBJ1-6	CASSRWHRDGNSPLHF	TGTGCCAGCAGTAGATGGCACCGGGACGGAAATTCACCCCTCCACTTT
TRBV28	NA	NA	TRBJ1-6	CASSSYNSPLHF	TGTGCCAGCAGCTCCTATAATTCACCCCTCCACTTT
TRBV29-1	NA	NA	TRBJ1-2	CSVEGTEFDTYGYTF	TGCAGCGTTGAAGGGACCGAATTCGACACCTATGGCTACACCTTC
TRBV7-2	NA	NA	TRBJ2-3	CASSLDLLTDTQYF	TGTGCCAGCAGCTTGGACTTACTCACAGATACGCAGTATTTT
TRBV19	TRBD1	once	TRBJ2-1	CASSKKGQAQHNEQFF	TGTGCCAGTAGTAAAAAGGGACAGGCACAGCACAATGAGCAGTTCTTC
TRBV6-5	NA	NA	TRBJ1-1	CASSYGAMNTEAFF	TGTGCCAGCAGTTACGGGGCTATGAACACTGAAGCTTTCTTT
TRBV6-1	NA	few	TRBJ1-1	CASSELGGKTEAFF	TGTGCCAGCAGTGAACTGGGGGGCAAGACTGAAGCTTTCTTT
TRBV4-3	TRBD1	NA	TRBJ2-3	CASSQIKTGTGGRTDTQYF	TGCGCCAGCAGCCAAATCAAAACCGGGACAGGGGGCCGCACAGATACGCAGTATTTT
TRBV15	TRBD2	NA	TRBJ2-1	CATETGGFYNEQFF	TGTGCCACCGAAACGGGGGGTTTTTACAATGAGCAGTTCTTC
TRBV6-4	NA	NA	TRBJ1-2	CASRNREANYGYTF	TGTGCCAGCAGGAACAGAGAAGCTAACTATGGCTACACCTTC
TRBV13	NA	NA	TRBJ2-3	CASSSTGRTDTQYF	TGTGCCAGCAGCTCGACAGGACGCACAGATACGCAGTATTTT
TRBV7-9	NA	NA	TRBJ1-1	CASKGDTIRAFF	TGTGCCAGCAAAGGAGACACAATTCGGGCTTTCTTT
TRBV19	TRBD1	few	TRBJ2-4	CASSIGTGGSGNIQYF	TGTGCCAGTAGTATAGGAACAGGGGGCTCAGGAAACATTCAGTACTTC
TRBV4-2	NA	NA	TRBJ1-1	CASSLALNTEAFF	TGTGCCAGCAGCCTGGCCTTGAACACTGAAGCTTTCTTT
TRBV2	NA	NA	TRBJ1-1	CASSNFLGDTEAFF	TGTGCCAGCAGTAACTTCCTTGGGGACACTGAAGCTTTCTTT
TRBV6-5	NA	NA	TRBJ1-2	CASSYGDKRDGYTF	TGTGCCAGCAGTTACGGGGACAAACGGGATGGCTACACCTTC
TRBV14	NA	NA	TRBJ2-3	CASSWGFGTDTQYF	TGTGCCAGCAGTTGGGGATTCGGCACAGATACGCAGTATTTT
TRBV4-3	TRBD2	NA	TRBJ2-3	CASSQDLAGRTDTQYF	TGCGCCAGCAGCCAAGATCTAGCGGGGAGAACAGATACGCAGTATTTT
TRBV4-3	NA	NA	TRBJ1-2	CASSQRSGAGSNYGYTF	TGCGCCAGCAGCCAACGTAGTGGAGCCGGATCTAACTATGGCTACACCTTC
TRBV30	TRBD1	NA	TRBJ2-2	CAWSVPDREVGELFF	TGTGCCTGGAGTGTACCGGACAGGGAGGTCGGGGAGCTGTTTTTT
TRBV28	NA	NA	TRBJ1-2	CASSPGAYGYTF	TGTGCCAGCAGCCCCGGAGCCTATGGCTACACCTTC
TRBV28	TRBD1	few	TRBJ1-2	CASSRHRQTGTYGYTF	TGTGCCAGCAGCCGACACCGACAGACAGGGACTTATGGCTACACCTTC
TRBV6-5	NA	NA	TRBJ2-2	CASGASNTGELFF	TGTGCCAGCGGGGCTTCGAACACCGGGGAGCTGTTTTTT
TRBV6-1	NA	NA	TRBJ1-1	CASSYRDKAFF	TGTGCCAGCAGTTACAGGGATAAAGCTTTCTTT
TRBV28	NA	NA	TRBJ1-5	CASSPRGAGREPQHF	TGTGCCAGCAGTCCGAGGGGGGCGGGGAGGGAGCCCCAGCATTTT
TRBV6-1	TRBD2	NA	TRBJ2-7	CASLVAGEYEQYF	TGTGCCAGCCTCGTAGCGGGAGAATATGAGCAGTACTTC
TRBV7-9	NA	NA	TRBJ2-5	CASSPLEETQYF	TGTGCCAGCAGCCCGTTAGAGGAGACCCAGTACTTC
TRBV29-1	NA	few	TRBJ1-1	CSVEAGGTGTEAFF	TGCAGCGTTGAAGCGGGCGGAACGGGGACTGAAGCTTTCTTT
TRBV28	NA	few	TRBJ1-6	CASSGKQGWLSSPLHF	TGTGCCAGCAGTGGAAAACAGGGATGGTTAAGCTCACCCCTCCACTTT
TRBV5-1	TRBD1	NA	TRBJ2-5	CASSWTGGPQETQYF	TGCGCCAGCAGCTGGACAGGGGGACCCCAAGAGACCCAGTACTTC
TRBV30	NA	few	TRBJ1-1	CAWKVFGRTPEAFF	TGTGCCTGGAAGGTTTTTGGGCGAACGCCTGAAGCTTTCTTT
TRBV2	TRBD2	NA	TRBJ2-7	CASSEGAGVAYEQYF	TGTGCCAGCAGTGAAGGGGCGGGAGTTGCCTACGAGCAGTACTTC
TRBV9	TRBD1	NA	TRBJ2-3	CASSGRDRSTTDTQYF	TGTGCCAGCAGCGGCCGGGACAGAAGCACCACAGATACGCAGTATTTT
TRBV18	NA	NA	TRBJ2-3	CASSPDYLSTDTQYF	TGTGCCAGCTCACCGGACTACCTAAGCACAGATACGCAGTATTTT
TRBV5-1	NA	many	TRBJ1-2	CASSLLTGANYGYTF	TGCGCCAGCAGCTTGTTGACCGGAGCGAATTATGGCTACACCTTC